The 19 T cell receptor beta chains below come from one sample, sequenced in a study of cytomegalovirus exposure and HLA in healthy donors. 60 Vbeta and 13 Jbeta primers were used in PCR. Sequencing was performed with immunoSEQ multiplex PCR; in TCRdb, only in-frame clones are kept and a portion is missing. The repertoire holds some 96,000 clones, 65% to 85% seen once, with 15% to 20% in the top ten. Sequenced: PBMCs. The receptors were sampled from a woman aged 60 to 75 in good health and CMV-seropositive.

The CDR3 here is CASSGSTGGANSLAFF. As DNA, the CDR3 is TGCGCCAGCAGCGGATCGACAGGGGGCGCGAATAGTTTGGCTTTCTTT. V and J are TRBV5-1 and TRBJ1-1; 10 nucleotides match TRBD1. The CDR3 loop spans 16 amino acids. Germline values: CDR1 SGHRS, CDR2 YFSETQ. V gave up 4 bases and J gave up 11 bases; unmatched junction bases: 17. Using reference TRBV5-1 and TRBJ1-1 for the parts outside the CDR3, the full variable domain is KAGVTQTPRYLIKTRGQQVTLSCSPISGHRSVSWYQQTPGQGLQFLFEYFSETQRNKGNFPGRFSGRQFSNSRSEMNVSTLELGDSALYLCASSGSTGGANSLAFFGQGTRLTVV.

The rearrangement joins TRBV11-2 to TRBJ1-1, with D unresolved. The germline V gene has CDR1 SGHAT and CDR2 FQNNGV. This CDR3 is 12 amino acids long. Trimming pared 2 bases from V and 5 bases from J, leaving 6 bases between. CDR3 residues: CASSLTATEAFF. The CDR3 nucleotides are TGTGCCAGCAGCTTAACAGCTACTGAAGCTTTCTTT. Together with reference TRBV11-2 and TRBJ1-1, the CDR3 gives the full variable domain: EAGVAQSPRYKIIEKRQSVAFWCNPISGHATLYWYQQILGQGPKLLIQFQNNGVVDDSQLPKDRFSAERLKGVDSTLKIQPAKLEDSAVYLCASSLTATEAFFGQGTRLTVV.

This chain links TRBV10-3 with TRBJ2-7; a possible D gene is TRBD2 (6 bases). Germline V gene sequence: CDR1 ENHRY, CDR2 SYGVKD. This CDR3 spans 13 amino acids. V was trimmed by 6 bases and J by 6 bases, leaving 15 bases between them. Here the CDR3 DNA reads TGTGCCATCAGCAAAACATTCGGGGGCGAGCAGTACTTC. Translation: CAISKTFGGEQYF.

In its sample, this clone was seen once. The chain combines TRBV20-1 with TRBJ2-7; no definite D call. The CDR3 has 11 residues. Germline CDR1 reads DFQATT; CDR2 reads SNEGSKA (reference sequence). Deletions cut 4 bases from V and 3 bases from J, with 7 bases between. CDR3 loop: CSAKPNYEQYF. CDR3 DNA sequence: TGCAGTGCTAAGCCAAACTACGAGCAGTACTTC.

The genes are TRBV27 and TRBJ1-1; D possibly corresponds to TRBD1 (6 bases). The CDR3 has 12 residues. Between the trimmed V and J ends, which lost 5 bases and 11 bases, there was a span of 15 bases. Germline assignment: CDR1 MNHEY and CDR2 SMNVEV (reference sequence). In DNA form, the CDR3 reads TGTGCCAGCAGTCGAGCCACAGGGTTGGCTTTCTTT. Amino acids: CASSRATGLAFF.

J is TRBJ1-3 and V is TRBV27; a possible D gene is TRBD1 (6 bases). Trimming shortened V by 5 bases and J by 4 bases, and 9 bases separated the two germline ends. This CDR3 has 13 amino acids. Germline-derived CDR1 and CDR2 are MNHEY and SMNVEV (reference sequence). CDR3 coding DNA: TGTGCCAGCAGTCCCGGACAGGGAAACACCATATATTTT. This gives the protein CASSPGQGNTIYF.

With regard to this clone: One end of the junction does not line up with germline, which may come from a read error. The V gene is TRBV7-9, the J gene TRBJ2-1; 14 bases fit TRBD2. Germline V CDR1 and CDR2: SEHNR, FQNEAQ (reference sequence). The CDR3 is 19 amino acids. CDR3 DNA: TGTTCCAGCAGCCCTCCTCTGGAGACTAGCGGGAGGGGGGGGAATGAGCAGTTCTTC. Its translation is CSSSPPLETSGRGGNEQFF.

This clone appeared a single time. The chain recombines TRBV4-1 with TRBJ2-7, with TRBD2 matching over 11 bases. V gave up 1 base and J gave up 4 bases; unmatched junction bases: 3. The CDR3 has 15 amino acids. Germline CDR1 MGHRA, CDR2 YSYEKL. CDR3 protein: CASSQVGTSGYEQYF. CDR3 nucleotides: TGCGCCAGCAGCCAAGTGGGGACTAGCGGATACGAGCAGTACTTC.

The chain has TRBV14 and TRBJ2-1; 7 bases agree with TRBD2. V lost 1 base, J lost 9 bases, and 0 bases stayed unmatched. CDR3 size: 12 residues. Germline V gene data show CDR1 as SGHDN and CDR2 as FVKESK. The CDR3 here is CASSQGGGEQFF. Written as DNA, the CDR3 is TGTGCCAGCAGCCAAGGGGGGGGTGAGCAGTTCTTC.

In this sample, this clone turned up a few times. The chain carries TRBV27 and TRBJ1-2, with D possibly being TRBD1 (5 bases). CDR3 length equals 16 residues. Trimming left V 3 bases short and J 3 bases short, with 17 bases between. In germline, CDR1 is MNHEY, CDR2 SMNVEV (reference sequence). CDR3 sequence reads: CASSFIRGGEYYGYTF. CDR3 nucleotide sequence: TGTGCCAGCAGTTTTATCAGAGGAGGGGAGTACTATGGCTACACCTTC.

This chain joins TRBV19 and TRBJ2-2; 9 bases line up with TRBD2. The CDR3 consists of 14 residues. In germline, CDR1 is LNHDA, CDR2 SQIVND (reference sequence). Unmatched junction bases numbered 5, after V lost 4 bases and J lost 8 bases. CDR3 sequence (DNA): TGTGCCAGTAGTAGCGGGAGGGCCCCAGGGGAGCTGTTTTTT. Amino acid sequence: CASSSGRAPGELFF.

This sequence joins TRBV6-5 and TRBJ1-2, with D perhaps matching TRBD1 (5 bases). The CDR3 loop spans 15 amino acids. The germline CDR1 and CDR2 sequences are MNHEY and SVGAGI. The V gene lost 2 bases and the J gene lost 4 bases, with 14 bases spanning the gap. The CDR3 protein is CASSYGRLRGYGYTF. The DNA for the CDR3 is TGTGCCAGCAGTTACGGGCGTCTTAGGGGCTATGGCTACACCTTC.

The gene calls are TRBV28 and TRBJ2-7, with 8 bases that match TRBD2. This CDR3 spans 15 amino acids. J was trimmed by 2 bases and V by 8 bases; bases with no gene match: 11. Germline V gene data show CDR1 as MDHEN and CDR2 as SYDVKM. CDR3 nucleotide sequence: TGTGCCAGCGAAGTGGGCGGGAGGCGGGCCTACGAGCAGTACTTC. Protein sequence: CASEVGGRRAYEQYF.

The chain carries TRBV6-5 and TRBJ1-2; no firm D call. V lost 8 bases, J lost 2 bases, and 18 bases lay in between. CDR3 length: 15 residues. From germline, CDR1 is MNHEY and CDR2 SVGAGI. CDR3 sequence: CASGPESGRNYGYTF. DNA of the CDR3: TGTGCCAGCGGCCCTGAAAGCGGGCGAAACTATGGCTACACCTTC.

The chain recombines TRBV6-5 with TRBJ1-2; D may be TRBD1 (5 bases). Deletions cut 2 bases from V and 6 bases from J, with 13 bases between. The CDR3 covers 14 residues. The germline V gene encodes CDR1 MNHEY and CDR2 SVGAGI. This chain's CDR3 is CASSYRGDVNGYTF. CDR3 DNA: TGTGCCAGCAGTTACCGCGGGGACGTAAATGGCTACACCTTC.

The chain recombines TRBV7-2 with TRBJ1-1; TRBD1 aligns across 7 bases. The CDR3 has 13 amino acids. After removal of 5 bases from V and 0 bases from J, the junction contained 0 bases not matched to a gene. Germline V lookup: CDR1 SGHTA, CDR2 FQGNSA. CDR3 sequence reads: CASSGQVNTEAFF. The CDR3 nucleotides read TGTGCCAGCAGCGGACAGGTGAACACTGAAGCTTTCTTT. Combining the CDR3 with reference TRBV7-2 and TRBJ1-1 gives the whole variable domain GAGVSQSPSNKVTEKGKDVELRCDPISGHTALYWYRQSLGQGLEFLIYFQGNSAPDKSGLPSDRFSAERTGGSVSTLTIQRTQQEDSAVYLCASSGQVNTEAFFGQGTRLTVV.

The sample holds one count of this clone. V gene TRBV10-2 combines with J gene TRBJ2-5, with TRBD1 as a possible D gene (5 bases). Trimming removed 4 bases from V and 4 bases from J, with 16 bases in between. From germline, CDR1 is WSHSY and CDR2 SAAADI. CDR3 length: 15 amino acids. This CDR3 reads CASSGQGSTGETQYF. In DNA form, the CDR3 reads TGCGCCAGCAGTGGGCAGGGTTCGACTGGAGAGACCCAGTACTTC.

The chain combines TRBV29-1 with TRBJ2-5; D is perhaps TRBD2 (7 bases). The J call may be incorrect, as the DNA end agrees better with TRBJ2-7. Germline values: CDR1 SQVTM, CDR2 ANQGSEA. CDR3 length: 15 amino acids. CDR3 in DNA: TGCAGCGTTGAAATAGTTCGAGCGGGACACTACGAGCAGTACTTC. Translation gives CSVEIVRAGHYEQYF.

This chain links TRBV28 with TRBJ1-2; possibly TRBD1 for D (5 bases). The V gene's germline CDR1 is MDHEN and CDR2 SYDVKM. The CDR3 totals 14 residues. Trimming left V 6 bases short and J 2 bases short, with 13 bases between. The CDR3, as DNA: TGTGCCAGCAGCCGCCCGGGGGGGAACTATGGCTACACCTTC. It yields the protein CASSRPGGNYGYTF.